This is a list of T cell receptor beta chains from one sample in a study of cytomegalovirus exposure and HLA in healthy donors. The assay was immunoSEQ multiplex PCR, and TCRdb's table has in-frame clones only and misses some. The sample holds over 65,000 clones, around three quarters seen once. Sequenced: PBMCs. All receptors come from a woman aged 40 to 50 in good health and CMV-seronegative. The conserved cysteine and the conserved F or W are not part of the CDR3 here. The D gene is left open where the match is weak.

>TRBV5-1|-
ASSPAGLSNTGELF
>TRBV2|TRBD2
ASRPTSVTDTQY
>TRBV15|TRBD2
ATSRDRGLAGGPGDTQY
>TRBV7-2|-
ASSLGGGTHEKLF
>TRBV5-1|-
ASSSGLSEAF
>TRBV18|TRBD1
ASSPPRQGISAEAF
>TRBV30|TRBD2
AWSWGGQGGELF
>TRBV28|-
ASSLFRANTGELF
>TRBV30|TRBD1
AWSGGQGSGQF
>TRBV27|-
ASSLSLGANVLT
>TRBV2|-
ASNGGLTDTEAF
>TRBV7-2|-
ASSSLGTVSYEQY
>TRBV5-1|-
ASSLGTANQPQH
>TRBV27|TRBD1
ASSLNGRGISYEQY
>TRBV28|TRBD1
ASSLSGQGARRTEAF
>TRBV6-6|-
ASSFLIQNDYTEAF
>TRBV10-1|-
ASSPASQDVLGELF
>TRBV6-6|-
ASSYQGGDEQF
>TRBV18|-
ASSRDSSSYEQY
>TRBV15|TRBD2
ATQTSGGLGNEQF
>TRBV5-1|TRBD2
ASNLGYSGRRFNEQF
>TRBV9|TRBD1
ASSPTPGQDNEKLF
>TRBV4-2|-
ASSRTVMQVANVLT
>TRBV25-1|-
ASSESRTGKETQY
>TRBV7-3|TRBD2
ASSLNAGGPYEQY
>TRBV28|-
ASKGGGTDTQY
>TRBV10-1|-
ASSDGGSYEQY
>TRBV2|TRBD2
ASSVRTSGGHTDTQY
>TRBV27|-
ASSLQANTEAF
>TRBV9|TRBD2
ASSVGSGSRADTQY
>TRBV29-1|TRBD2
SGGLAGWNNEQF
>TRBV15|-
ATSLGALPTQETQY
>TRBV4-2|TRBD1
ASSLRQGDSYEQY
>TRBV19|-
ASSMTQAYSPLH
>TRBV5-1|-
ASSPTPGTYEQY
>TRBV2|TRBD2
ASSGRLASQETQY
>TRBV7-8|-
ASSLVRHDGTGELF
>TRBV7-9|-
ASSPPDSFSTDTQY
>TRBV30|-
AWSARRSSGNTIY
>TRBV7-9|-
ASSLVNPHEQY
>TRBV7-3|TRBD1
ASSLNSGTGGTEAF
>TRBV30|TRBD1
AWSGDSASSSPLH
>TRBV7-2|TRBD1
ASSTTGTGITTNEKLF
>TRBV6-1|TRBD2
ASSEGTSGLF
>TRBV10-3|-
AISPRTLQETQY
>TRBV7-9|-
ASSLGSYGKAYNEQF
>TRBV28|-
ASNLSPGGGANVLT
>TRBV5-1|-
ASSLGGLLLETQY